The clone carrying this T cell receptor (beta chain) was observed a single time. The method was immunoSEQ multiplex PCR; TCRdb's version includes in-frame clones alone and lacks a portion of them. There are some 78,000 clones in the sample; about 89% occur only once, and around 12% lies in the top ten. This record comes from a study of blood T cell repertoires in COVID-19. Across the study: The cDNA or gDNA used as material had been derived from T cells, B-cell-depleted T cells, or PBMCs.

The CDR3 length is 15 residues. With V trimmed by 3 bases and J by 8 bases, 8 bases remained unmatched. Germline-derived CDR1 and CDR2 are WNHNN and SYGVQD (reference sequence). Input material: peripheral blood. The chain carries TRBV10-1 and TRBJ2-1; TRBD1 matches 9 bases. The sequence came from a man aged 70 or older with active or convalescent COVID-19. CDR3 DNA sequence: TGCGCCAGCAGTGATACCGGGACAGGGCTCGATGAGCAGTTCTTC. Its protein product is CASSDTGTGLDEQFF.